This TCR beta chain was observed in a study of blood T cell repertoires in COVID-19. Overall study: Samples came from the United States, Italy and Spain, spanning acute and convalescent COVID-19. T cells, B-cell-depleted T cells, or PBMCs supplied cDNA or gDNA.

The CDR3 has 13 residues. V was pared by 2 bases and J by 6 bases, with 11 bases between. Germline CDR1 is MNHNS and CDR2 is SASEGT. Per the original data handling: Cell counts per sample came from amplifying reference gene primers. TCRdb's copy holds only in-frame clones and misses some; the assay was immunoSEQ multiplex PCR. V and J calls and clone size are as listed in that table; D and trimming were resolved from the DNA. This sample carries 200,000 to 300,000 clones, more than 75% of them seen once, and the ten largest clones take around 10%. This chain joins TRBV6-1 and TRBJ2-7, with D possibly TRBD1 on 6 matching bases. The sequence derives from a man aged 35 to 55 who had recovered from COVID-19. Sequencing used peripheral blood. The CDR3 here is CASSEYRVGEQYF. Here the CDR3 DNA reads TGTGCCAGCAGTGAATACAGGGTCGGCGAGCAGTACTTC.